This T cell receptor (beta chain) came from a study of cytomegalovirus exposure and HLA in healthy donors. Study-wide context: An analysis done earlier identified roughly 120 million unique TCR beta sequences from 200 million or so T cells. Within an early data release were roughly 90 million unique TCRs drawn from HLA-typed donors.

Study-level results: The investigators catalogued 150 to 200 TCR beta chains as cytomegalovirus-associated. Some V segments, TRBV6-2 and TRBV6-3 among them, were indistinguishable and were therefore excluded.

The PCR ran on 60 Vbeta and 13 Jbeta primers. The data were produced by immunoSEQ multiplex PCR, yet TCRdb's version contains in-frame clones alone and is incomplete. Its clone listing holds 130,000 or so clones. Germline CDR1 LNHDA, CDR2 SQIVND (reference sequence). V shed 3 bases, J shed 3 bases, and the junction held 5 bases outside the gene matches. This CDR3 contains 15 residues. As concerns this clone: The antigen remains undetermined.

V usage is TRBV19 and J usage is TRBJ2-7; 10 bases line up with TRBD2. Sample: PBMCs. The TCR comes from a woman between 40 and 50 years old in good health and CMV-seropositive. This CDR3 is CASSIGAGGVYEQYF. CDR3 sequence (DNA): TGTGCCAGTAGTATCGGAGCGGGAGGGGTCTACGAGCAGTACTTC.